This record looks at one TCR beta chain sequence and its context. TCRdb keeps only in-frame clones here, not all; method: immunoSEQ multiplex PCR. The sample shows about 19,000 clones, roughly nine tenths of them seen only once. These data come from a study of OX40 agonist ivuxolimab in advanced cancers. Germline CDR1 is SGHTA and CDR2 is FQGTGA. V shed 5 bases and J 7 bases; nucleotides not matched to a gene: 2. The CDR3 runs 13 residues. With baseline, cycle 4 day 1, and cycle 7 day 1 as timepoints, blood was sampled. The rearrangement uses TRBV7-3 and TRBJ2-1; TRBD1 matches at 10 bases. Specimen: CD4+ or CD8+ T cells sorted from blood, collected in a trial of the OX40 agonist ivuxolimab. The source is an adult with an advanced solid tumor such as melanoma, head and neck, liver or kidney cancer. In DNA form, the CDR3 reads TGTGCCAGCAGCCGGACAGGGGGGAATGAGCAGTTCTTC. Translating it yields CASSRTGGNEQFF. The full variable domain, completed using reference TRBV7-3 and TRBJ2-1, is GAGVSQTPSNKVTEKGKYVELRCDPISGHTALYWYRQSLGQGPEFLIYFQGTGAADDSGLPNDRFFAVRPEGSVSTLKIQRTERGDSAVYLCASSRTGGNEQFFGPGTRLTVL.